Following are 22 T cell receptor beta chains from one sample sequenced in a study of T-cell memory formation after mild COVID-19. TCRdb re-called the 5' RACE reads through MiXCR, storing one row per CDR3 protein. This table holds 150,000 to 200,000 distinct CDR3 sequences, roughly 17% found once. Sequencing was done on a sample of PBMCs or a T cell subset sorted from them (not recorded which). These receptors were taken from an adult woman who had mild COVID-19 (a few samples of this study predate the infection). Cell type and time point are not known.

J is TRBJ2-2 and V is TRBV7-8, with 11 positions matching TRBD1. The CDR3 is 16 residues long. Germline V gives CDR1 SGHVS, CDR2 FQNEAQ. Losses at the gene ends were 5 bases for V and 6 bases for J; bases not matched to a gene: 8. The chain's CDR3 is CASSQGDRGNSGELFF. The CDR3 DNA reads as TGTGCCAGCAGCCAAGGGGACAGGGGGAATTCCGGGGAGCTGTTTTTT.

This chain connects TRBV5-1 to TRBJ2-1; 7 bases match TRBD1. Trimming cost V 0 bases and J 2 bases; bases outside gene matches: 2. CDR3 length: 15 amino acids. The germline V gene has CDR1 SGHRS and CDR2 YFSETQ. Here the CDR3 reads CASSLEGATYNEQFF. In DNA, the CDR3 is TGCGCCAGCAGCTTGGAGGGGGCGACCTACAATGAGCAGTTCTTC.

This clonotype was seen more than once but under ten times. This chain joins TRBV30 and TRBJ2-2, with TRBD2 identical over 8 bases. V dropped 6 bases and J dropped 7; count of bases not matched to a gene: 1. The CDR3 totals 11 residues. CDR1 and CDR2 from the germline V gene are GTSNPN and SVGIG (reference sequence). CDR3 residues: CACGRGGELFF. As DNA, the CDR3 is TGTGCCTGCGGGAGGGGCGGGGAGCTGTTTTTT.

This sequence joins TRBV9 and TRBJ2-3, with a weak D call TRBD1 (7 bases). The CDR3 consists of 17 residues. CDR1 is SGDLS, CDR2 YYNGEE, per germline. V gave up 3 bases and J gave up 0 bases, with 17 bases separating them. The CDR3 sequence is CASSARRAGGSTDTQYF. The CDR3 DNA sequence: TGTGCCAGCAGCGCAAGAAGGGCAGGGGGGAGCACAGATACGCAGTATTTT.

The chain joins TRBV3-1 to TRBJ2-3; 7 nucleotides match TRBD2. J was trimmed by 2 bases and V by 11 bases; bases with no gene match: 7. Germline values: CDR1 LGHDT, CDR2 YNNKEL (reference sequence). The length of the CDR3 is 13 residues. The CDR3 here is CACGRLATDTQYF. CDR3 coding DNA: TGTGCCTGCGGGAGACTTGCCACAGATACGCAGTATTTT.

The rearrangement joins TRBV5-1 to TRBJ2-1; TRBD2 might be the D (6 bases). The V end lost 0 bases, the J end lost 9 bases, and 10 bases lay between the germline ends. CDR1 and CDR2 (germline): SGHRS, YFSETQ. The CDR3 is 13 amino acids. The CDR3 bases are TGCGCCAGCAGCTTGGGACTAGAGGCTGAGCAGTTCTTC. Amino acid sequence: CASSLGLEAEQFF.

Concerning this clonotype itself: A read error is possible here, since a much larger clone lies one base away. CDR3 loop: CSVPQRSWETQYF. The CDR3 DNA reads TGCAGCGTTCCCCAGAGGAGTTGGGAGACCCAGTACTTC. The rearrangement joins TRBV29-1 to TRBJ2-5, with D uncertain. Per germline, CDR1 SQVTM and CDR2 ANQGSEA. Trimming removed 5 bases at V and 5 bases at J, with 15 bases between. The CDR3 has 13 amino acids. Complete variable domain (other parts from reference TRBV29-1 and TRBJ2-5): SAVISQKPSRDICQRGTSLTIQCQVDSQVTMMFWYRQQPGQSLTLIATANQGSEATYESGFVIDKFPISRPNLTFSTLTVSNMSPEDSSIYLCSVPQRSWETQYFGPGTRLLVL.

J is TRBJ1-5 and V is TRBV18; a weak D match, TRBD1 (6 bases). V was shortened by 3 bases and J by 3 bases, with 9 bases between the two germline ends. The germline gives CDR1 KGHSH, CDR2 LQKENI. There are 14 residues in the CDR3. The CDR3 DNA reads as TGTGCCAGCTCACCGGGGGCGACCAATCAGCCCCAGCATTTT. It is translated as CASSPGATNQPQHF.

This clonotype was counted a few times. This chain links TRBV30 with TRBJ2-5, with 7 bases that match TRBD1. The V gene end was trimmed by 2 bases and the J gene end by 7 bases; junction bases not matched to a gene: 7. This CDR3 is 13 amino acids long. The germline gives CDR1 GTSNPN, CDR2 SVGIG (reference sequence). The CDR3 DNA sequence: TGTGCCTGGAGTCCGACAGGGTATGGGACCCAGTACTTC. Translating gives CAWSPTGYGTQYF.

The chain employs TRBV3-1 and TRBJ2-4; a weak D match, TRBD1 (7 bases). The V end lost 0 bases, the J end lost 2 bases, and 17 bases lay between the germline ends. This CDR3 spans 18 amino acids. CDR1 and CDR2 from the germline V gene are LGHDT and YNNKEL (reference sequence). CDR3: CASSQEPRGEQTKNIQYF. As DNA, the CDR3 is TGTGCCAGCAGCCAAGAGCCCAGGGGGGAGCAGACCAAAAACATTCAGTACTTC.

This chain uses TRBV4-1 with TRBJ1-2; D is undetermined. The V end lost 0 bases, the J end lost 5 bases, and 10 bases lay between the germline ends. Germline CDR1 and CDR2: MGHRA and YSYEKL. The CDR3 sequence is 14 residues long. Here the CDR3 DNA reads TGCGCCAGCAGCCAAGATCTGCATGGGTATGGCTACACCTTC. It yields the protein CASSQDLHGYGYTF.

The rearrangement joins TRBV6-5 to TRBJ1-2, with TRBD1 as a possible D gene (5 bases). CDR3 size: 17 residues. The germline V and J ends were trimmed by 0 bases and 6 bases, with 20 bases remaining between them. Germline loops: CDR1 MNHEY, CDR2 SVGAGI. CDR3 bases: TGTGCCAGCAGTTACTCGAGAAAGGTCGGGGCAAGCGATGGCTACACCTTC. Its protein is CASSYSRKVGASDGYTF.

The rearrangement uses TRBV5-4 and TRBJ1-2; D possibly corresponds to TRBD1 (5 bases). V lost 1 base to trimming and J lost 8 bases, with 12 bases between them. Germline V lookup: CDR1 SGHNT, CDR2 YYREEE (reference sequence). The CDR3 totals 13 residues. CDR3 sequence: CASSLTSGQGYTF. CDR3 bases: TGTGCCAGCAGCTTGACGTCAGGGCAAGGCTACACCTTC.

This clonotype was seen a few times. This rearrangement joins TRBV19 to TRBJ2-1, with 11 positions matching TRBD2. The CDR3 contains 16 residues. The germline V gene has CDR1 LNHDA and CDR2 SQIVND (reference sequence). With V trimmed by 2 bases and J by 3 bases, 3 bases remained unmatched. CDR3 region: CASSIKTSGGYNEQFF. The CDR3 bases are TGTGCCAGTAGTATAAAAACTAGCGGGGGCTACAATGAGCAGTTCTTC.

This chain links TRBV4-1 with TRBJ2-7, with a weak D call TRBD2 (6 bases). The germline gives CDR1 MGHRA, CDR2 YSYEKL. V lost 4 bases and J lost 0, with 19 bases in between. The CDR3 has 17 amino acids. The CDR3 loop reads CASSRDPQTRHSYEQYF. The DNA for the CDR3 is TGCGCCAGCAGCCGGGACCCTCAGACTAGACACTCCTACGAGCAGTACTTC.

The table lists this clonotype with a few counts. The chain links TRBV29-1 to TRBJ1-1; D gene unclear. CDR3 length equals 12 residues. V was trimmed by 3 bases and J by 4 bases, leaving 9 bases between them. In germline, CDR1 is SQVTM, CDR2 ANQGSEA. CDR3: CSVDGRGTEAFF. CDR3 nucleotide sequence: TGCAGCGTTGATGGGAGAGGCACTGAAGCTTTCTTT.

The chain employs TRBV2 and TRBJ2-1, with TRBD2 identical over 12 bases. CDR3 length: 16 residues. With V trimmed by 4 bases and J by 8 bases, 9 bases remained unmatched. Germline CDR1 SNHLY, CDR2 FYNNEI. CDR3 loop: CASSGPTSGSFDEQFF. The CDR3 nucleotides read TGTGCCAGCAGTGGCCCGACTAGCGGGAGCTTCGATGAGCAGTTCTTC.

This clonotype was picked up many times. The CDR3 loop reads CASSPLRPREGLKYNEQFF. The CDR3 nucleotides read TGTGCCAGCTCACCACTGCGGCCGCGGGAGGGCCTTAAGTACAATGAGCAGTTCTTC. V and J are TRBV18 and TRBJ2-1; 9 nucleotides match TRBD2. V lost 1 base and J lost 4; bases outside the gene matches: 14. CDR1 and CDR2 (germline): KGHSH, LQKENI. The CDR3 covers 19 residues.

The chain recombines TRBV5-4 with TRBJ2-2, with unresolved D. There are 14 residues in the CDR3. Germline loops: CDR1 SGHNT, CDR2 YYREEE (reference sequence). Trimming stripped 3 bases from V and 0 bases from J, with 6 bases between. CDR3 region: CASSSTANTGELFF. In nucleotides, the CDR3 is TGTGCCAGCAGCTCTACAGCGAACACCGGGGAGCTGTTTTTT.

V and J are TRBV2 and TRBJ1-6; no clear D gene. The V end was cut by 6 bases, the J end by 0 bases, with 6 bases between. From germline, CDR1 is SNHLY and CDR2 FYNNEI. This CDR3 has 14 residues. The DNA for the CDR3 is TGTGCCAGCAGCCTAAGCTCCTATAATTCACCCCTCCACTTT. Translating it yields CASSLSSYNSPLHF.

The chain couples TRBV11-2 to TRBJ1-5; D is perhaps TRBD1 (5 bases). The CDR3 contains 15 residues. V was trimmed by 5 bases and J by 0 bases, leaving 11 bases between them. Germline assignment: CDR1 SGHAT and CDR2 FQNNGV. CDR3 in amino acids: CASSDNGGSNQPQHF. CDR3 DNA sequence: TGTGCCAGCAGCGATAACGGGGGTAGCAATCAGCCCCAGCATTTT.

CDR3 in DNA: TGTGCCAGCAGCTCCAGACTAGGGACTAGCGGAACCTACGGGGAGCTGTTTTTT. This translates into CASSSRLGTSGTYGELFF. This chain connects TRBV7-2 to TRBJ2-2; 11 nucleotides line up with TRBD2. The V gene's germline CDR1 is SGHTA and CDR2 FQGNSA. The V segment lost 4 bases and the J segment 7 bases; nucleotides outside the gene matches: 14. This CDR3 region has 18 residues.